Given below is one TCR beta chain in context. Its antigen is not identified. The data were obtained in a study of cytomegalovirus exposure and HLA in healthy donors. Study-wide findings and caveats: Most TCR beta V segments were productive about 87% or about 30% of the time in an earlier analysis. Later, TCR association rates were found to vary by HLA locus, highest for DRB1 and lowest for HLA-C.

Primers included in the PCR were 60 Vbeta and 13 Jbeta primers. Produced via immunoSEQ multiplex PCR; TCRdb's table is partial and in-frame only. Among roughly 150,000 clones, about 72% were seen once, and the ten largest hold around 1.4%. The V segment lost 2 bases and the J segment 0 bases; nucleotides outside the gene matches: 0. Germline V lookup: CDR1 MDHEN, CDR2 SYDVKM. This CDR3 region has 16 residues. V is TRBV28 and J is TRBJ2-1; TRBD2 matches at 11 bases. Sequenced sample: PBMCs. The clonotype comes from a male donor in good health and CMV-seronegative. The CDR3 DNA reads TGTGCCAGCAGTTTAACTAGCGGGAGCTCCTACAATGAGCAGTTCTTC. This sequence encodes CASSLTSGSSYNEQFF. Combining the CDR3 with reference TRBV28 and TRBJ2-1 gives the whole variable domain DVKVTQSSRYLVKRTGEKVFLECVQDMDHENMFWYRQDPGLGLRLIYFSYDVKMKEKGDIPEGYSVSREKKERFSLILESASTNQTSMYLCASSLTSGSSYNEQFFGPGTRLTVL.